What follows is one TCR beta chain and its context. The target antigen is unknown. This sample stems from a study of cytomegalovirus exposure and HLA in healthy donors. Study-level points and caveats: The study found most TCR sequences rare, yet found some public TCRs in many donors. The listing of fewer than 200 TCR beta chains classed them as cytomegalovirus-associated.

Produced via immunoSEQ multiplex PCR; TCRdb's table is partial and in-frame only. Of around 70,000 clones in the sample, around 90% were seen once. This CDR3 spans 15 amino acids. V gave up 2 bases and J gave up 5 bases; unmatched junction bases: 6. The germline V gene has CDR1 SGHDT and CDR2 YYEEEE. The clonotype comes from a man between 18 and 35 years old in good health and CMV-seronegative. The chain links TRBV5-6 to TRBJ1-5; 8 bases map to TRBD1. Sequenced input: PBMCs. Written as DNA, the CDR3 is TGTGCCAGCAGCTTTGCAGGGGGCTCGCATCAGCCCCAGCATTTT. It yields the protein CASSFAGGSHQPQHF.